This T cell receptor (beta chain) was recovered during a study of T cell responses to AZD1222 COVID-19 vaccine. At the level of the study: Both about-4-week and about-12-week second-dose recipients were combined.

Germline V gene lookup returns CDR1 MDHEN and CDR2 SYDVKM. V was shortened by 6 bases and J by 0 bases, with 16 bases between the two germline ends. The CDR3 extends over 16 amino acids. Repertoires were generated with immunoSEQ multiplex PCR, while TCRdb's copy carries only in-frame clones and drops some. The sample lists 100,000 to 120,000 clones; around 90% were seen once. The sequence derives from an adult in good health. V and J are TRBV28 and TRBJ2-3, with D possibly matching TRBD2 (5 bases). Specimen: peripheral blood, collected on day 0 of AZD1222 vaccination. CDR3 sequence (DNA): TGTGCCAGCAGGCGAACCCTGACGGGAAGCACAGATACGCAGTATTTT. Its translation is CASRRTLTGSTDTQYF.